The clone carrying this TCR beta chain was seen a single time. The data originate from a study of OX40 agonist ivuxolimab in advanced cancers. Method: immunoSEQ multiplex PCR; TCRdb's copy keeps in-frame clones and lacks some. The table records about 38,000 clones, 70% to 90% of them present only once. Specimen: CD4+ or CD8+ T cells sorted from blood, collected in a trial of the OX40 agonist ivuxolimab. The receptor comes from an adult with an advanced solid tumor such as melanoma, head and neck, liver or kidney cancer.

The CDR3 is CASSSGTGLDEQFF. The CDR3 DNA is TGTGCCAGTAGTTCCGGGACAGGGCTCGATGAGCAGTTCTTC. V is TRBV19 and J is TRBJ2-1; TRBD1 agrees at 9 bases. V was clipped by 5 bases and J by 8 bases; unmatched bases: 7. Germline CDR1 is LNHDA and CDR2 is SQIVND (reference sequence). The CDR3 totals 14 residues.